This T cell receptor (beta chain) was identified during a study of cytomegalovirus exposure and HLA in healthy donors. Whole-study context: Caucasian-associated ancestry cluster membership applied to around 76% of around 400 genotyped donors. Whole-study findings and limits: In a later analysis, V- and J-gene trimming of beta chains associated with a DCLRE1C missense variant, replicated independently. CMV antigen specificity was confirmed in vitro for three CMV-associated chains.

The primer mix had 60 Vbeta and 13 Jbeta primers. Per the original data handling: There were around 77 million unique TCR beta chains by a later count, and some 10 million of them were shared. The protocol was immunoSEQ multiplex PCR, while the TCRdb copy is restricted to in-frame clones and leaves out a portion. The DNA was the basis for D and trimming; V, J and clone size are from that table. The table includes about 76,000 clones, about four fifths detected once. As for this clone: Its antigen is undetermined.

The clonotype originates from a woman aged 25 to 39 in good health and CMV-seronegative. Sample: PBMCs.

The CDR3 DNA follows: TGCGCCAGCAGTGAGCGGGAACAGTCTCGTCAGTTCTTC. Translated, it gives CASSEREQSRQFF. The chain combines TRBV10-1 with TRBJ2-1; a weak D match, TRBD2 (5 bases). Germline-derived CDR1 and CDR2 are WNHNN and SYGVQD (reference sequence). The V end was cut by 2 bases, the J end by 13 bases, with 15 bases between. The CDR3 length is 13 residues.